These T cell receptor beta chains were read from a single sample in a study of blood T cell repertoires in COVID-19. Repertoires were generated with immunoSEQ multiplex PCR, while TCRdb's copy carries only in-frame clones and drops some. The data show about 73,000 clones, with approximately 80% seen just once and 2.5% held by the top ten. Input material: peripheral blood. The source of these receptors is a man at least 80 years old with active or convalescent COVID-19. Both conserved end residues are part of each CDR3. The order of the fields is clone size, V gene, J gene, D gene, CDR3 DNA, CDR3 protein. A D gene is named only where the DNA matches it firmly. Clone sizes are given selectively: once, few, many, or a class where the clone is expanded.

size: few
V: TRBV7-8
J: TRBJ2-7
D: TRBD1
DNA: TGTGCCAGCAGCCTGTCGACAGGGACCTACGAGCAGTACTTC
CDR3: CASSLSTGTYEQYF

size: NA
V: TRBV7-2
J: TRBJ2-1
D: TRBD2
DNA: TGTGCCAGCAGCCCGCGGACTAGCGGGAGTGCGAGGTCCTACAATGAGCAGTTCTTC
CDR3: CASSPRTSGSARSYNEQFF

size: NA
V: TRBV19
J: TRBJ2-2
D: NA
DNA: TGTGCCAGTATGGCAGGGCGGAAGTCGGGGGAGCTGTTTTTT
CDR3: CASMAGRKSGELFF

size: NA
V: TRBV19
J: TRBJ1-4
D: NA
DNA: TGTGCCAGTAGTCTCCTCAGCGCAACTAATGAAAAACTGTTTTTT
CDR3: CASSLLSATNEKLFF

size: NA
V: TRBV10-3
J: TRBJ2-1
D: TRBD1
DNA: TGTGCCATCAGTGGCAACAGGGGTCATGAGCAGTTCTTC
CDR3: CAISGNRGHEQFF

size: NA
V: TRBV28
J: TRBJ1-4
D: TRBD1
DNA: TGTGCCAGCAGTCAACCCCGGGGGGGCACACAGGGGGCTGAAAAACTGTTTTTT
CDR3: CASSQPRGGTQGAEKLFF

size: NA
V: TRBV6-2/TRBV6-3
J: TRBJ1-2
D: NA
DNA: TGTGCCAGCAGTTACGTTTTTGGCGGCTACACCTTC
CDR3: CASSYVFGGYTF

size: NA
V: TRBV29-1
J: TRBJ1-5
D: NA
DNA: TGCAGCGTTGGGCAGGGGAATCAGCCCCAGCATTTT
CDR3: CSVGQGNQPQHF

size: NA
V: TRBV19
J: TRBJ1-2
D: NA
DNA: TGTGCCAGTAGTACCGGGACACCCGAGGTTTATGGCTACACCTTC
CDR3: CASSTGTPEVYGYTF

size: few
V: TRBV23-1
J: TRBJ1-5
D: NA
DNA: TGCGCCAGCAGTCGCCCCCCCAGGGGTGGCAATCAGCCCCAGCATTTT
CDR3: CASSRPPRGGNQPQHF

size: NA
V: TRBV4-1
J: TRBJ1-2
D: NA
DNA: TGCGCCAGCAGCCAAGATTTGGGGCGCAGGGTAAACTATGGCTACACCTTC
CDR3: CASSQDLGRRVNYGYTF

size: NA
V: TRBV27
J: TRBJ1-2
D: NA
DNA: TGTGCCAGCAGTCGGGCTTCCAGGGCAGGGTATGGCTACACCTTC
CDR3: CASSRASRAGYGYTF

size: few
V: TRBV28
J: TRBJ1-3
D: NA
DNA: TGTGCCAGCAGTCTCAGCTCTGGAAACACCATATATTTT
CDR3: CASSLSSGNTIYF

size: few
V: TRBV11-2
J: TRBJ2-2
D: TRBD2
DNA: TGTGCCAGCAGCTATAGCGGGGGGGCCGACACCGGGGAGCTGTTTTTT
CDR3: CASSYSGGADTGELFF

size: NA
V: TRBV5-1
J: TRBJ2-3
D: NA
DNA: TGCGCCAGCAGCTTGAGTCAGGGGATGGATACGCAGTATTTT
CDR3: CASSLSQGMDTQYF

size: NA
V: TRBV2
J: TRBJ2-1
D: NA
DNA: TGTGCCAGCAGCCCCGAGCGGGCCTACAATGAGCAGTTCTTC
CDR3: CASSPERAYNEQFF

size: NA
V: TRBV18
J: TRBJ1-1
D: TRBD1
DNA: TGTGCCAGCTCACCCCGACAGGGGGAAGGAGCTTTCTTT
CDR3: CASSPRQGEGAFF

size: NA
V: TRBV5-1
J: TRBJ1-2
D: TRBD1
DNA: TGCGCCAGCAGCTCCACAGGGGACAGCTATGGCTACACCTTC
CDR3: CASSSTGDSYGYTF

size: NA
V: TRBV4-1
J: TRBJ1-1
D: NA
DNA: TGCGCCAGCAGCCAGATCGGGAGTCGGGCCACTGAAGCTTTCTTT
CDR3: CASSQIGSRATEAFF

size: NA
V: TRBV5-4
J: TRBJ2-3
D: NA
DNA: TGTGCCAGCAGCGAGATTAGCACAGATACGCAGTATTTT
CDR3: CASSEISTDTQYF

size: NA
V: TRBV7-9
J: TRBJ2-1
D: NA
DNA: TGTGCCAGCAGCCTGGGTGGGGCAGGAGAATACAATGAGCAGTTCTTC
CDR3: CASSLGGAGEYNEQFF

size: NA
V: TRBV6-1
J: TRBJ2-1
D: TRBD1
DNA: TGTGCCAGCAGTGAAACCATTTGGTCTTCTGGGGACAGGAAAGCCAATGAGCAGTTCTTC
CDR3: CASSETIWSSGDRKANEQFF

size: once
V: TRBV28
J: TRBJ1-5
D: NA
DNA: TGTGCCAGCAGTCCAGGGATTAGCAATCAGCCCCAGCATTTT
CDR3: CASSPGISNQPQHF

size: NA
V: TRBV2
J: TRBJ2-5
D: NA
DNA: TGTGCCAGCGGGGGGGCCGGAGAGACCCAGTACTTC
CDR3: CASGGAGETQYF

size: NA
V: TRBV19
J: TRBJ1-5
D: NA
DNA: TGTGCCAGTAGTATTAGGGCGACAGGAGTAAGCAATCAGCCCCAGCATTTT
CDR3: CASSIRATGVSNQPQHF

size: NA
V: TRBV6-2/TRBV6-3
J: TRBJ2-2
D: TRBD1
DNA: TGTGCCAGCAGTGGCCTCCTGGGACAGGGGCGGTCCGGGGAAGGCGGGGAGCTGTTTTTT
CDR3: CASSGLLGQGRSGEGGELFF

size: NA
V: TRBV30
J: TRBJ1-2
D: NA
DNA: TGTGCCTGGAGTGTCTCTGGCGGCTATGGCTACACCTTC
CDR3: CAWSVSGGYGYTF

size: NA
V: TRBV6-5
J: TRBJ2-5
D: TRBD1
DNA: TGTGCCAGCAGTTACCCGGGACAGGGAGGGGAGACCCAGTACTTC
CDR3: CASSYPGQGGETQYF

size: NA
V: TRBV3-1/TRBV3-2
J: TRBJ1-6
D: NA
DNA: TGTGCCAGCAGCCCCCCGTGGGCTAATTCACCCCTCCACTTT
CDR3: CASSPPWANSPLHF

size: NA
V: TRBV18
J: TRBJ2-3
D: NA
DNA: TGTGCCAGCTCACCACAGGGGGAAGCTACGCAGTATTTT
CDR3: CASSPQGEATQYF

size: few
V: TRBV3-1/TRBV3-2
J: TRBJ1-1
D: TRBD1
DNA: TGTGCCAGCAGCAAGACGACAGGGGGCTTCACTGAAGCTTTCTTT
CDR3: CASSKTTGGFTEAFF

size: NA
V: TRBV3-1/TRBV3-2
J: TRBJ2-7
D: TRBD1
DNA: TGTGCCAGCAGCCAAGGTAGGGGGCGGGTCTACGAGCAGTACTTC
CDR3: CASSQGRGRVYEQYF

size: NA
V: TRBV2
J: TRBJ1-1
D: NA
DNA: TGTGCCAGCACCTACACAGGGATAGAAGCTTTCTTT
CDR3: CASTYTGIEAFF

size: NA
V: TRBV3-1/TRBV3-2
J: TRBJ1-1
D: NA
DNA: TGTGCCAGCAGCCAATCCGACAGGAACACTGAAGCTTTCTTT
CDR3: CASSQSDRNTEAFF

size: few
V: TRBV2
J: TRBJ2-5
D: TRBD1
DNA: TGTGCCAGCAGTAAATTGGACAGGGGAGAGACCCAGTACTTC
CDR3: CASSKLDRGETQYF

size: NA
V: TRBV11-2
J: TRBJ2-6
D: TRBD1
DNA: TGTGCCAGCAGCTCTCACAGGGGTCCCAGCTCTGGGGCCAACGTCCTGACTTTC
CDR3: CASSSHRGPSSGANVLTF

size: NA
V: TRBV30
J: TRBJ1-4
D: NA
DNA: TGTGCCTGGAGTGTGCAACAGGGTTCGAAACTGTTTTTT
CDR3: CAWSVQQGSKLFF

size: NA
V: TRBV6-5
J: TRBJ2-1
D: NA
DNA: TGTGCCAGCGGGCAGCAGGGAGAGCAGTTCTTC
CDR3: CASGQQGEQFF

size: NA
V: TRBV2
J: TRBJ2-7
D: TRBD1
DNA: TGTGCCAGTTCCAAACCGGGACAGGGGACCTACGAGCAGTACTTC
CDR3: CASSKPGQGTYEQYF

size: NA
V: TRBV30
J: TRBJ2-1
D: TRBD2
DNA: TGTGCCTGTATAGCGGGGGGCTATGAGCAGTTCTTC
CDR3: CACIAGGYEQFF

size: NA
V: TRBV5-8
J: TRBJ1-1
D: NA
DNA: TGTGCCAGCAGCTTCAAGAGAAACACTGAAGCTTTCTTT
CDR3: CASSFKRNTEAFF

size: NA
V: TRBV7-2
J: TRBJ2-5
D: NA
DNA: TGTGCCAGCAGCAAACAGGGTTTACAGACCCAGTACTTC
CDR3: CASSKQGLQTQYF

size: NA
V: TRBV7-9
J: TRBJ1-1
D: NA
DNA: TGTGCCAGCAGCCGGGAGCAAGAAGCTTTCTTT
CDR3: CASSREQEAFF

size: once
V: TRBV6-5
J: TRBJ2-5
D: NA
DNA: TGTGCCAGCGTTCCGGGACAAGGTGGTACGACCCAGTACTTC
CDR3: CASVPGQGGTTQYF

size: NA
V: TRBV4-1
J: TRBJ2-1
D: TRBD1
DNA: TGCGCCAGCAGCCAAGGGGACAGGTTCTACAATGAGCAGTTCTTC
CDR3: CASSQGDRFYNEQFF

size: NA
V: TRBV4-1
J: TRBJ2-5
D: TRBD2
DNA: TGCGCCAGCAGCCAACTGGGTAGCGGGGGGGCAAGGGAGACCCAGTACTTC
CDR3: CASSQLGSGGARETQYF

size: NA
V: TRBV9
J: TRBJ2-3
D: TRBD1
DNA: TGTGCCAGCAGCACGGACAGGGGCACAGATACGCAGTATTTT
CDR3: CASSTDRGTDTQYF

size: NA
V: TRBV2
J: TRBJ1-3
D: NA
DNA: TGTGCCAGCAGTGAAGCGCTTAAGAGCTCTGGAAACACCATATATTTT
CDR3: CASSEALKSSGNTIYF

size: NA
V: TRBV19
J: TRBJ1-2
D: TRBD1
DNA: TGTGCCAGTAGTCCCGACAGGGACCGGCGTGGCTACACCTTC
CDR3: CASSPDRDRRGYTF

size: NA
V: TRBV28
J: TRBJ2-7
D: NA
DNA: TGTGCCAGCATCGAGTCGGGACAAACCTACGAGCAGTACTTC
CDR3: CASIESGQTYEQYF

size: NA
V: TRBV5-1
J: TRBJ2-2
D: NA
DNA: TGCGCCAGCAGCCCCCAGGGGTCCACCGGGGAGCTGTTTTTT
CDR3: CASSPQGSTGELFF

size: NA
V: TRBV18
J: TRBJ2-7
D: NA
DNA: TGTGCCAGCTCACCGCCGGTCACCTACGAGCAGTACTTC
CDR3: CASSPPVTYEQYF

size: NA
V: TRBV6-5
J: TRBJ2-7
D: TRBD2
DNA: TGTGCCAGCAGGTTGGGGACTAGCGGCCTCTACGAGCAGTACTTC
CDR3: CASRLGTSGLYEQYF

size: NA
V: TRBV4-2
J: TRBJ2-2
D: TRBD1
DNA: TGTGCCAGCAGCCAGGGGACAGCGAACACCGGGGAGCTGTTTTTT
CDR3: CASSQGTANTGELFF

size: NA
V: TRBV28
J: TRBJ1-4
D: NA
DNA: TGTGCCAGCAGTCCCCCTCGAGGGACTAATGAAAAACTGTTTTTT
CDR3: CASSPPRGTNEKLFF